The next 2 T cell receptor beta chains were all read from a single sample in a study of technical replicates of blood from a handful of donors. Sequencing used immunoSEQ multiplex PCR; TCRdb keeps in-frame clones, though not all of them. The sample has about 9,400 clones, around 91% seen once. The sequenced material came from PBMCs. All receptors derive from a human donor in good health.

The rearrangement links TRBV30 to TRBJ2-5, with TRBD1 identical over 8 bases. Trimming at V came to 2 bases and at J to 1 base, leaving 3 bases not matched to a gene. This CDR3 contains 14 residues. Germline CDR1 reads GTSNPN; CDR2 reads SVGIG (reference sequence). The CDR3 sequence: CAWSRTGIQETQYF. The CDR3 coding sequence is TGTGCCTGGAGTCGGACAGGGATCCAAGAGACCCAGTACTTC.

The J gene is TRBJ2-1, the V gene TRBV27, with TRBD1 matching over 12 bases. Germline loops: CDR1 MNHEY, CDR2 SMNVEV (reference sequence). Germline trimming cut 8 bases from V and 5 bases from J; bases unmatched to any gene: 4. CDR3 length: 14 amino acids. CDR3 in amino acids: CASSGDRGHNEQFF. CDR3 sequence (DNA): TGTGCCAGCTCCGGGGACAGGGGGCACAATGAGCAGTTCTTC.